This is a list of T cell receptor beta chains from one sample in a study of regulatory T cells in long-lasting Graves disease. TCRdb reprocessed the multiplex PCR reads with MiXCR, giving one entry per CDR3 protein. The data contain under 500,000 distinct CDR3 sequences, over 15% of them singletons. In addition, the sample was reused for a study of T cells in Graves' hyperthyroidism and ophthalmopathy.

The specimen comprised peripheral blood mononuclear cells (PBMCs), sampled at new diagnosis, from a patient treated with antithyroid drugs. These receptors were taken from a woman aged 25 to 39 with Graves disease. Each CDR3 is given with its conserved first and last residue. D genes are given only for firm matches. Where a row states a size, it is once, few, many or the class of an expanded clone; other rows omit it.

>-|many|TRBJ2-4|TRBV20-1
TGCAGTGCTAGAGATTGGGGCGGGGCCAAAAACATTCAGTACTTC
CSARDWGGAKNIQYF
>TRBD2|few|TRBJ2-2|TRBV6-1
TGTGCCAGCATTCACTCCGGACTAGCGGGAACCACCGGGGAGCTGTTTTTT
CASIHSGLAGTTGELFF
>-|-|TRBJ1-4|TRBV5-5
TGTGCCAGCAGGGACATGCGGACCTCTCATGAAAAACTGTTTTTT
CASRDMRTSHEKLFF
>TRBD1|few|TRBJ2-2|TRBV20-1
TGCAGTGCTAGCCTCACAAGGGACAGGGACACCGGGGAGCTGTTTTTT
CSASLTRDRDTGELFF
>-|-|TRBJ2-2|TRBV10-2
TGCGCCAGCAGTGGACTAGTTAACACCGGGGAGCTGTTTTTT
CASSGLVNTGELFF
>-|many|TRBJ1-6|TRBV30
TGTGCCTGGAAGCGCCAGTCACCCCTCCACTTT
CAWKRQSPLHF
>-|many|TRBJ1-5|TRBV20-1
TGCAGTGCTAGGTCCGGGAGTCAGCCCCAGCATTTT
CSARSGSQPQHF
>TRBD1|many|TRBJ1-1|TRBV11-1
TGTGCCAGCAGTTCTCCCGGGACAGGGCTGAACACTGAAGCTTTCTTT
CASSSPGTGLNTEAFF
>TRBD1|few|TRBJ2-6|TRBV9
TGTGCCAGCAGCGGGACAGGGGGACCTGGGGCCAACGTCCTGACTTTC
CASSGTGGPGANVLTF
>TRBD1|many|TRBJ2-5|TRBV28
TGTGCCAGCAGCGCAGACAGGGGGCAAGAGACCCAGTACTTC
CASSADRGQETQYF
>TRBD2|many|TRBJ2-1|TRBV10-2
TGCGCCAGCAGTGGTTGGACTAGCGGGAGTATAGATGAGCAGTTCTTC
CASSGWTSGSIDEQFF
>TRBD2|many|TRBJ2-3|TRBV20-1
TGCAGTGCTCCCGGGACTAGCGGGAGGGCTAGCACAGATACGCAGTATTTT
CSAPGTSGRASTDTQYF
>-|-|TRBJ2-3|TRBV19
TGTGCCAGTAACTTCCAGGGAGGTTCACCCGATACGCAGTATTTT
CASNFQGGSPDTQYF
>-|many|TRBJ1-5|TRBV30
TGTGCCTGGAGCTTAAAAGGGGGGAATCAGCCCCAGCATTTT
CAWSLKGGNQPQHF
>-|many|TRBJ2-1|TRBV5-1
TGCGCCAGCAGCTCAAACTACAATGAGCAGTTCTTC
CASSSNYNEQFF
>-|many|TRBJ2-3|TRBV12-3/TRBV12-4
TGTGCCAGCAGTTTAGCGGGCACCACAGATACGCAGTATTTT
CASSLAGTTDTQYF
>TRBD1|many|TRBJ2-5|TRBV28
TGTGCCAGCACTTTGGACAGGTACCAAGAGACCCAGTACTTC
CASTLDRYQETQYF
>-|-|TRBJ2-5|TRBV5-1
TGCGCCAGCCCAAGGGTGACAGAACACGGAGAGACCCAGTACTTC
CASPRVTEHGETQYF
>-|-|TRBJ1-2|TRBV7-2
TGCGCCAGCAGCCAAGATGCGGGGTTTGGAAACTATGGCTACACCTTC
CASSQDAGFGNYGYTF
>-|-|TRBJ2-6|TRBV25-1
TGTGCCAGCGGGGCCTCTGGGGCCAACGTCCTGACTTTC
CASGASGANVLTF
>TRBD2|many|TRBJ2-2|TRBV12-3/TRBV12-4
TGTGCCAGCAGTTTTATCGTGATAGCGGGACACGTAACCGGGGAGCTGTTTTTT
CASSFIVIAGHVTGELFF
>-|-|TRBJ1-1|TRBV19
TGTGCCAGTAGTAGCCAGGATACTAATGAAGCTTTCTTT
CASSSQDTNEAFF
>-|-|TRBJ2-1|TRBV20-1
TGCAGTGCTAGCGATTTTGGTGGGAAGAGCTCCTACAATGAGCAGTTCTTC
CSASDFGGKSSYNEQFF
>TRBD1|few|TRBJ2-7|TRBV10-3
TGTGCCATCAGTGAAACAGGGGGGTCCTACGAGCAGTACTTC
CAISETGGSYEQYF
>-|few|TRBJ2-5|TRBV2
TGTGCCAGCAGTGGAGGGGGGGGGCGAGGTCCGAAAGAGACCCAGTACTTC
CASSGGGGRGPKETQYF
>-|many|TRBJ1-2|TRBV5-1
TGCGCCAGCAGCTTCGGGGGGGTGGCTAACTATGGCTACACCTTC
CASSFGGVANYGYTF
>-|many|TRBJ2-2|TRBV28
TGTGCCAGCCACAGACCGAACACCGGGGAGCTGTTTTTT
CASHRPNTGELFF
>-|-|TRBJ2-7|TRBV29-1
TGCAGCGCCGTGGACGGGTCTTCCTACGAGCAGTACTTC
CSAVDGSSYEQYF
>TRBD2|many|TRBJ2-1|TRBV3-1
TGTGCCAGCAGCCCGCCCACCTACGGACTAGGGCTAGCTAATGAGCAGTTCTTC
CASSPPTYGLGLANEQFF
>-|many|TRBJ2-7|TRBV7-3
TGTGCCAGCTCACGAATTGAGGGCTACGAGCAGTACTTC
CASSRIEGYEQYF
>TRBD1|many|TRBJ2-1|TRBV5-8
TGTGCCAGCAGTTGGACAGGGGGAAACAATGAGCAGTTCTTC
CASSWTGGNNEQFF
>-|many|TRBJ1-1|TRBV28
TGTGCCAGCAACTTTGGGGGTTCCCCTAGGGAAGCTTTCTTT
CASNFGGSPREAFF
>-|many|TRBJ2-2|TRBV6-1
TGTGCCAGCAGGCCCTCTAGAACCGTCGGGGAGCTGTTTTTT
CASRPSRTVGELFF
>-|-|TRBJ1-2|TRBV15
TGTGCCACCAGCAGCCTAGGGGGCTATGGCTACACCTTC
CATSSLGGYGYTF
>-|many|TRBJ1-3|TRBV6-2/TRBV6-3
TGTGCCAGCAGTTACGGAAAAGGGGCTGGAAACACCATATATTTT
CASSYGKGAGNTIYF
>-|many|TRBJ1-2|TRBV24-1
TGTGCCACCAGTGATGTGAAGGACGGCTACACCTTC
CATSDVKDGYTF
>TRBD1|many|TRBJ1-2|TRBV7-9
TGTGCCAGCAGTTCCGGGACAGACACTAACTATGGCTACACCTTC
CASSSGTDTNYGYTF
>-|many|TRBJ1-1|TRBV27
TGTGCCAGCAGTTTAGGGGGGGGGGGAGAGCAAGCTTTCTTT
CASSLGGGGEQAFF
>TRBD2|few|TRBJ2-1|TRBV5-1
TGCGCCAGCAGTTGGACTAGCGTTGGTGAGCAGTTCTTC
CASSWTSVGEQFF
>-|many|TRBJ1-4|TRBV28
TGTGCCAGCAGTCTCCGACAGCTTAATGAAAAACTGTTTTTT
CASSLRQLNEKLFF
>-|many|TRBJ2-5|TRBV4-1
TGCGCCAGCACCAGCGCTTCGACCGGGACACCCCAAGAGACCCAGTACTTC
CASTSASTGTPQETQYF
>-|few|TRBJ2-2|TRBV19
TGTGCCAGTAGTATGGGAGCGAACACCGGGGAGCTGTTTTTT
CASSMGANTGELFF
>-|many|TRBJ2-7|TRBV4-3
TGCGCCAGCAGCCAAGATCTGTCGCCCCAATACGAGCAGTACTTC
CASSQDLSPQYEQYF
>-|many|TRBJ1-2|TRBV13
TGTGCCAGCAGCCCGGGGAGGGGTGGCTACACCTTC
CASSPGRGGYTF
>-|many|TRBJ1-5|TRBV29-1
TGCAGCGTGAAGGAATCTAGCAATCAGCCCCAGCATTTT
CSVKESSNQPQHF
>TRBD1|few|TRBJ2-2|TRBV2
TGTGCCAGCAGTGGGACAGGGGGAAACACCGGGGAGCTGTTTTTT
CASSGTGGNTGELFF
>-|-|TRBJ1-1|TRBV10-3
TGTGCCATCAATGACGAGGTGAGAACTGAAGCTTTCTTT
CAINDEVRTEAFF
>-|few|TRBJ2-1|TRBV30
TGTGCCTGGAGTGATCCCGGGCTCAATGAGCAGTTCTTC
CAWSDPGLNEQFF
>-|-|TRBJ2-1|TRBV3-1
TGTGCCAGCAGCCACATCCGTCGGGACTTGACCTACAATGAGCAGTTCTTC
CASSHIRRDLTYNEQFF
>TRBD1|many|TRBJ1-2|TRBV5-1
TGTGCCAGCAGCTTACCGGGACAGGGGGGAGGCTACACCTTC
CASSLPGQGGGYTF
>TRBD2|few|TRBJ2-5|TRBV18
TGTGCCAGCTCACCAGCGGCGGGAGCAGAGACCCAGTACTTC
CASSPAAGAETQYF
>TRBD2|-|TRBJ2-7|TRBV11-2
TGTGCCAGCAGCTTTTTAGGCGGGAGGGTCTACGAGCAGTACTTC
CASSFLGGRVYEQYF
>TRBD2|few|TRBJ2-1|TRBV5-6
TGTGCCAGCAGCTTGGATTTGGGACTAGCGGGAACTGAGCAGTTCTTC
CASSLDLGLAGTEQFF
>TRBD2|many|TRBJ2-7|TRBV7-2
TGTGCCAGCAGCCTAGCGGGAGCTCACTACGAGCAGTACTTC
CASSLAGAHYEQYF
>-|few|TRBJ2-1|TRBV4-3
TGCGCCAGCAGCCATGGTAATAGCGGAGCCCAGTTCTTC
CASSHGNSGAQFF
>-|few|TRBJ2-1|TRBV5-1
TGCGCCAGCAGCTGGGAATACAGCCTCGAGCAGTTCTTC
CASSWEYSLEQFF
>-|many|TRBJ1-1|TRBV27
TGTGCCAGCAGTTTATCGCCTAAGGTGAACACTGAAGCTTTCTTT
CASSLSPKVNTEAFF
>-|few|TRBJ2-4|TRBV6-1
TGTGCCAGCAGTGAACCCAACGGAGCCAAAAACATTCAGTACTTC
CASSEPNGAKNIQYF
>-|many|TRBJ2-5|TRBV27
TGTGCCAGCGAACCTATCGGAGGGGAGACCCAGTACTTC
CASEPIGGETQYF